The 11 T cell receptor beta chains reported below all come from one sample, sequenced in a study of molecular identifiers for immune sequencing clone quantification. Each CDR3 protein gets one entry after TCRdb re-called the PCR reads with MiXCR. The sample carries 68,000 or so distinct CDR3 sequences, 15% to 20% recorded once. Sample: naive CD8+ T cells from blood, with Jurkat cell RNA spiked in. Subset here: FACS-sorted CD8+CD4-CCR7+CD45RA+ naive T cells. These receptors were taken from a human donor in good health. Some libraries in this study had Jurkat cell RNA spiked in.

This clonotype was recorded many times. The chain joins TRBV29-1 to TRBJ2-7, with unresolved D. The V gene lost 4 bases and the J gene lost 0 bases, with 10 bases spanning the gap. Per germline, CDR1 SQVTM and CDR2 ANQGSEA. The CDR3 length is 13 residues. The CDR3 DNA follows: TGCAGCGTTGCCGGGCAGAACTCCTACGAGCAGTACTTC. Residues: CSVAGQNSYEQYF.

In this sample, this clonotype turned up many times. This chain's CDR3 is CASSYVYSNQPQHF. The CDR3 DNA follows: TGTGCCAGCAGTTACGTTTATAGCAATCAGCCCCAGCATTTT. The V gene is TRBV6-2 or TRBV6-3, the J gene TRBJ1-5; D is uncertain. Per germline, CDR1 MNHEY and CDR2 SVGEGT. The CDR3 length is 14 residues. The ends were cut back, 2 bases at V and 0 bases at J, with 5 bases in the middle.

V is TRBV5-4 and J is TRBJ2-7; TRBD2 matches at 8 bases. Germline V gives CDR1 SGHNT, CDR2 YYREEE (reference sequence). This CDR3 spans 15 amino acids. Trimming cost V 0 bases and J 6 bases; bases outside gene matches: 8. The chain's CDR3 is CASSLVGTSSGEQYF. CDR3 bases: TGTGCCAGCAGCTTGGTAGGGACTAGTTCTGGCGAGCAGTACTTC.

The chain links TRBV7-8 to TRBJ2-3; 8 nucleotides align to TRBD1. V gave up 5 bases and J gave up 11 bases; unmatched junction bases: 18. Germline V gene data show CDR1 as SGHVS and CDR2 as FQNEAQ. This CDR3 region has 16 residues. CDR3 residues: CASSPQIGQGPDVQYF. DNA of the CDR3: TGTGCCAGCAGCCCACAAATCGGACAGGGACCAGATGTGCAGTATTTT.

This clonotype was seen many times. The CDR3 bases are TGTGCCAGCAGCCCAAAGGTCTACAATGAGCAGTTCTTC. Protein sequence: CASSPKVYNEQFF. The chain uses TRBV14 and TRBJ2-1; D call uncertain. Germline V lookup: CDR1 SGHDN, CDR2 FVKESK. This CDR3 region has 13 residues. Trimming took off 4 bases at V and 3 bases at J, with 7 bases between the two ends.

Ten or more counts support this clonotype. The gene calls are TRBV5-1 and TRBJ2-1; no firm D call. The germline V gene has CDR1 SGHRS and CDR2 YFSETQ. V lost 7 bases and J lost 6, with 17 bases in between. The CDR3 has 14 amino acids. CDR3: CASAVGLLGNEQFF. The DNA of the CDR3 is TGCGCCAGCGCTGTGGGCCTCCTAGGCAATGAGCAGTTCTTC.

This clonotype came up a few times. J is TRBJ1-5 and V is TRBV7-9; TRBD1 matches at 8 bases. The V and J ends lost 5 bases and 5 bases, in that order; junction bases with no gene match: 8. CDR1 and CDR2 from the germline V gene are SEHNR and FQNEAQ (reference sequence). The CDR3 covers 15 residues. CDR3 sequence reads: CASSRGQGGDQPQHF. DNA of the CDR3: TGTGCCAGCAGCCGCGGACAGGGTGGCGATCAGCCCCAGCATTTT.

There are a few counts of this clonotype. The chain has TRBV12-3 or TRBV12-4 and TRBJ1-5, with 8 bases that match TRBD1. The CDR3 is made up of 14 amino acids. The J segment lost 4 bases and the V segment lost 8 bases, leaving 7 bases of the junction unmatched. CDR3 in DNA: TGTGCCAGCGGCCCCGACAGGGGTAATCAGCCCCAGCATTTT. Amino acids: CASGPDRGNQPQHF.

This clonotype has at least ten counts. The chain joins TRBV7-8 to TRBJ2-3; D is unclear. Trimming left V 6 bases short and J 0 bases short, with 19 bases between. The CDR3 has 17 residues. CDR1 SGHVS and CDR2 FQNEAQ come from the germline V gene. The CDR3: CASSSPGQSTSTDTQYF. The CDR3 DNA is TGTGCCAGCAGTTCCCCCGGGCAGAGTACTAGCACAGATACGCAGTATTTT.

The chain combines TRBV4-3 with TRBJ2-1; TRBD1 matches at 7 bases. Germline V lookup: CDR1 LGHNA, CDR2 YSLEER. This CDR3 has 16 amino acids. V shed 1 base, J shed 9 bases, and the junction held 12 bases outside the gene matches. The CDR3 sequence: CASSQVDRAGDSEQFF. CDR3 coding DNA: TGCGCCAGCAGCCAAGTTGACAGGGCCGGGGACAGTGAGCAGTTCTTC.

This clonotype was found many times. The chain links TRBV7-2 to TRBJ2-5; 11 bases match TRBD2. The CDR3 sequence is 19 residues long. V was pared by 1 base and J by 0 bases, with 10 bases of the junction left unmatched. Germline V gene lookup returns CDR1 SGHTA and CDR2 FQGNSA. CDR3 in DNA: TGTGCCAGCAGCTTAGAGCCACTAGCGGGAGTGACTTACCAAGAGACCCAGTACTTC. Translation: CASSLEPLAGVTYQETQYF.